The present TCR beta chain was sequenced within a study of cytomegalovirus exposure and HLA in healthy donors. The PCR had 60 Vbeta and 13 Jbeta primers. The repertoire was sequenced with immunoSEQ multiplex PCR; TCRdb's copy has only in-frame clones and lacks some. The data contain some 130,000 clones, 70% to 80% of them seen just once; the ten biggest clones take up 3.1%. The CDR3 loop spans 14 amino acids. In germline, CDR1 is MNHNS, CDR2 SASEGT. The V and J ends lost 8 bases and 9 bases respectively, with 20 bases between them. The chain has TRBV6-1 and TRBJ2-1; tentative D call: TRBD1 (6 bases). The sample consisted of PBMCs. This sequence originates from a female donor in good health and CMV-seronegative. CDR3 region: CASDELTGIGEQFF. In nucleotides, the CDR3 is TGTGCCAGCGATGAACTTACAGGGATAGGTGAGCAGTTCTTC.